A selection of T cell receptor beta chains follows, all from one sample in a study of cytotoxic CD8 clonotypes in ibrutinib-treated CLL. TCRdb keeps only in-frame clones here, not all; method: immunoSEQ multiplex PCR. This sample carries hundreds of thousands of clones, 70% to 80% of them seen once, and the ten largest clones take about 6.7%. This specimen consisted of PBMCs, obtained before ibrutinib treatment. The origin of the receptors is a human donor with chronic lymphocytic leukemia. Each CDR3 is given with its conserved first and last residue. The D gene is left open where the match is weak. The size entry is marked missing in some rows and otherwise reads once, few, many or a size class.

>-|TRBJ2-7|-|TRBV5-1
TGCGCCAGCAGCTTGGCTCTCACGGGGCCTCCCTACGAGCAGTACTTC
CASSLALTGPPYEQYF
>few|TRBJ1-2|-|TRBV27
TGTGCCAGCAGAGAAGGACATGGTTCCTATGGCTACACCTTC
CASREGHGSYGYTF
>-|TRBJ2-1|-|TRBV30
TGTGCCTGGAGTTCCCTGGGGGACATTGAGCAGTTCTTC
CAWSSLGDIEQFF
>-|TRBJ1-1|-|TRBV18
TGTGCCAGCTCCCCGGCGGGACACCACACTGAAGCTTTCTTT
CASSPAGHHTEAFF
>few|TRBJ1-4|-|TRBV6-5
TGTGCCAGCAAGCGCACCCTTAATGAAAAACTGTTTTTT
CASKRTLNEKLFF
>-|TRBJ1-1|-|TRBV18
TGTGCCAGCTCACCAAAGGACACCTTGAACACTGAAGCTTTCTTT
CASSPKDTLNTEAFF
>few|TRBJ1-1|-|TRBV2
TGTGCCAGCAGTCCCATGGGGGGGACTGAAGCTTTCTTT
CASSPMGGTEAFF
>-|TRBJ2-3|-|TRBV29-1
TGCAGCGCCGATAGGGGGGGCGCAGATACGCAGTATTTT
CSADRGGADTQYF
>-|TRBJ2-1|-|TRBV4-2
TGTGCCAGCAGCCCAACCGGGATTATAGCAATCCATGAGCAGTTCTTC
CASSPTGIIAIHEQFF
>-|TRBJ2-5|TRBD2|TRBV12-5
TGTGCTAGTGGTAGCGGGGGTCAGGGTGGGACCCAGTACTTC
CASGSGGQGGTQYF
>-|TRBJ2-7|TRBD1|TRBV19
TGTGCCAGTAGTGGAAGGGACAGTTACGAGCAGTACTTC
CASSGRDSYEQYF
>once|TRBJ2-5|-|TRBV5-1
TGCGCCAGCAGCACGACAGAGCCCCAAGAGACCCAGTACTTC
CASSTTEPQETQYF
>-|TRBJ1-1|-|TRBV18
TGTGCCAGCTCACCAGGGAGGACCATGAACACTGAAGCTTTCTTT
CASSPGRTMNTEAFF
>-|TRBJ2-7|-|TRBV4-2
TGTGCCAGCAGCCAAGATTCGGCTAGCCCCTACGAGCAGTACTTC
CASSQDSASPYEQYF
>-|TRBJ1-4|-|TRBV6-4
TGTGCCAGCTCACGAAACGGAGGACTTGGGACTGAAAAACTGTTTTTT
CASSRNGGLGTEKLFF
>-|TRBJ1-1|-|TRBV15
TGTGCCACCAGCAGAGACTACACAGAGAACACTGAAGCTTTCTTT
CATSRDYTENTEAFF
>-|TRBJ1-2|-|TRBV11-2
TGTGCCAGCAGCACCCGTCGGGGGGCGAATGGCTACACCTTC
CASSTRRGANGYTF
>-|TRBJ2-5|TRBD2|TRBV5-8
TGTGCCAGCAGCCCAAATAGGGCTAGCGGAGGTTACTTC
CASSPNRASGGYF
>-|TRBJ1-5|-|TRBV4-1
TGCGCCAGCAGCCGATCCGGCGGGAATCAGCCCCAGCATTTT
CASSRSGGNQPQHF
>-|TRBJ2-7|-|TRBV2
TGTGCCAGCAGTGGGGGCTACGAGCAGTACTTC
CASSGGYEQYF
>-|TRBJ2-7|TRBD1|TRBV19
TGTGCCAGTAGTATCCGGGACAGAGGATCCTACGAGCAGTACTTC
CASSIRDRGSYEQYF
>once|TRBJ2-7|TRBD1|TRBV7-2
TGTGCCAGCAGCTTACGGGACAGGCAGAGCGAGCAGTACTTC
CASSLRDRQSEQYF
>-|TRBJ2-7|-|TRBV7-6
TGTGCCAGCAGCTTAGGTACAGGCTCGGGCGAGCAGTACTTC
CASSLGTGSGEQYF
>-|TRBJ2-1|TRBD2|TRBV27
TGTGCCAGCAGTTTATCGATTGGACTAGCGGCCAATGAGCAGTTCTTC
CASSLSIGLAANEQFF
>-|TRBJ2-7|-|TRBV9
TGTGCCAGCAGCGGTACAGGGTACGAGCAGTACTTC
CASSGTGYEQYF
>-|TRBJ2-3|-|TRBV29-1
TGCAGCGTTGCGACGCAACCTCTCACAGATACGCAGTATTTT
CSVATQPLTDTQYF
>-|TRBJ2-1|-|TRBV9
TGTGCCAGCAGCGTAGGGGAGCAGCCTTTCTTTGAGCAGTTCTTC
CASSVGEQPFFEQFF
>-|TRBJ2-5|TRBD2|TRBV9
TGTGCCAGCAGCGTAGGTAGCGGGAGGGGTACCCAGTACTTC
CASSVGSGRGTQYF
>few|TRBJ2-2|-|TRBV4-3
TGCGCCAGCAGCCAAGGTAGTTCCATCAACACCGGGGAGCTGTTTTTT
CASSQGSSINTGELFF
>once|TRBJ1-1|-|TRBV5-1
TGCGCCAGCAGCCCCCAAATGAACACTGAAGCTTTCTTT
CASSPQMNTEAFF
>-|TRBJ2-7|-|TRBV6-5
TGTGCCAGCAGGCACCCGGGGCCCCCCTACGAGCAGTACTTC
CASRHPGPPYEQYF
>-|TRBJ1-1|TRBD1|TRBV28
TGTGCCAGCAGTCCCGCCCGGGACAGGAAGTACTCCGGAACTGAAGCTTTCTTT
CASSPARDRKYSGTEAFF
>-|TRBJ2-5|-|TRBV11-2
TGTGCCAGCAGCTTAGTGGTCGGCCAAGAGACCCAGTACTTC
CASSLVVGQETQYF
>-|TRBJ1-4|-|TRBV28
TGTGCCAGCAGTTTAGGGGGGGCTAATGAAAAACTGTTTTTT
CASSLGGANEKLFF
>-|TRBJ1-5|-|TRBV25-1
TGTGCCAGCAGTGATTTGGATAGCAATCAGCCCCAGCATTTT
CASSDLDSNQPQHF
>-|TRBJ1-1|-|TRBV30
TGTGCCGGGGGGGAGTACACTGAAGCTTTCTTT
CAGGEYTEAFF
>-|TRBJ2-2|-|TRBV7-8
TGTGCCAGCAGCTTAAATGGTGGCCCCACCGGGGAGCTGTTTTTT
CASSLNGGPTGELFF
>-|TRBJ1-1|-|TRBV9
TGTGCCAGCAGCGTAGGACCAACGAACACTGAAGCTTTCTTT
CASSVGPTNTEAFF
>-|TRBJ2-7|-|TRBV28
TGTGCCAGCAGTCGACCGGTCCCCTACGAGCAGTACTTC
CASSRPVPYEQYF
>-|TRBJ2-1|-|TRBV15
TGTGCCACCAGCGGGAGCTCCTACAATGAGCAGTTCTTC
CATSGSSYNEQFF
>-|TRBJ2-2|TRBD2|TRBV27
TGTGCCAGCAGCGGCAGCGGGAGTTGGGGCACCGGGGAGCTGTTTTTT
CASSGSGSWGTGELFF
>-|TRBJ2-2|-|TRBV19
TGTGCCAGTAGTCTTGGAGATCGGGCCGGGGAGCTGTTTTTT
CASSLGDRAGELFF
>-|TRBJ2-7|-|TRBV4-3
TGCGCCAGCAGCCAAGATCTAGGGAATCCATCCTACGAGCAGTACTTC
CASSQDLGNPSYEQYF
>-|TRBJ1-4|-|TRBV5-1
TGCGCCAGCCGAAGGGAGCCTAATGAAAAACTGTTTTTT
CASRREPNEKLFF
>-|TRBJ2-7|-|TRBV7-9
TGTGCCAGCAGCGGTGAATTGGACGAGCAGTACTTC
CASSGELDEQYF
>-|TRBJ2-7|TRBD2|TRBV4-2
TGTGCCAGCAGCCAAGAGTTAGCGGGGGTATACTACGAGCAGTACTTC
CASSQELAGVYYEQYF
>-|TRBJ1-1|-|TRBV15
TGTGCCACCAGCAGCGTTATTGCGGGGTGGGTCACTGAAGCTTTCTTT
CATSSVIAGWVTEAFF
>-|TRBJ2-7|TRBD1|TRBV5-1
TGCGCCAGCAGCTTGGGGGACAGCTCCTACGAGCAGTACTTC
CASSLGDSSYEQYF
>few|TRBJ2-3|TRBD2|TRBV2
TGTGCCAGCAGTGAAGGGCTAGCGGGGTCCCTAGATACGCAGTATTTT
CASSEGLAGSLDTQYF
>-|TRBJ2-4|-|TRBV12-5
TGTGCTAGTGGTTTGGGACAGGGAGGCAAAAACATTCAGTACTTC
CASGLGQGGKNIQYF
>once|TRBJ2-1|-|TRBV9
TGTGCCTCTTCCGGGTCTGAGCAGTTCTTC
CASSGSEQFF
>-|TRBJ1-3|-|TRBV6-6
TGTGCCAGCATTAACGGGGGATCCGGAAACACCATATATTTT
CASINGGSGNTIYF
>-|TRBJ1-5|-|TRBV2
TGTGCCAGCAGTGTAGGGGCAAGCAATCAGCCCCAGCATTTT
CASSVGASNQPQHF
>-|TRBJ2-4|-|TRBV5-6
TGTGCCAGCAGCCCCCGGCCCCTAGCCAAAAACATTCAGTACTTC
CASSPRPLAKNIQYF
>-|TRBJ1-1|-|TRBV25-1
TGTGCCAGCATAAGCGACACTGAAGCTTTCTTT
CASISDTEAFF
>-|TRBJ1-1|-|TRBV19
TGTGCCAGTAGTTCCCCTGCAGGGAATCTGAATGCTTTCTTT
CASSSPAGNLNAFF
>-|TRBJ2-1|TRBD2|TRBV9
TGTGCCAGCAGCGTAGGGGCTAGCGGGCTCGAACATGAGCAGTTCTTC
CASSVGASGLEHEQFF
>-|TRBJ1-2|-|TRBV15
TGTGCCACCAGCAGAGATAACAACTTAGCAAGTGGCTACACCTTC
CATSRDNNLASGYTF
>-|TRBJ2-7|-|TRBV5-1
TGCGCCAGCAGCTTGAGGGGGGAGGGCCCCTACGAGCAGTACTTC
CASSLRGEGPYEQYF